The rows below give T cell receptor beta chains drawn from one sample of a study of cytomegalovirus exposure and HLA in healthy donors. Sequenced by immunoSEQ multiplex PCR; TCRdb stores in-frame clones only, minus some. The table shows roughly 300,000 clones, with 86% occurring only once. Sample: PBMCs. Every receptor here comes from a woman aged 18-29 years in good health and CMV-seronegative. Each CDR3 is given with its conserved first and last residue. Fields, in order: clone size, D gene, V gene, J gene, CDR3 protein, CDR3 DNA. D genes are given only for firm matches. Rows give clone size only sometimes, using once, few, many, or a class for an expanded clone.

clone size: NA
D gene: NA
V gene: TRBV4-2
J gene: TRBJ2-3
CDR3 protein: CASSQDDRLSRIADTQYF
CDR3 DNA: TGTGCCAGCAGCCAAGATGACAGGCTATCCCGCATTGCAGATACGCAGTATTTT

clone size: NA
D gene: NA
V gene: TRBV11-2
J gene: TRBJ2-4
CDR3 protein: CASSLPLDPLGDIQYF
CDR3 DNA: TGTGCCAGCAGCTTACCCCTCGACCCCCTCGGGGACATTCAGTACTTC

clone size: NA
D gene: TRBD2
V gene: TRBV9
J gene: TRBJ2-1
CDR3 protein: CASSDERETFYNEQFF
CDR3 DNA: TGTGCCAGCAGCGACGAGCGGGAGACCTTCTACAATGAGCAGTTCTTC

clone size: NA
D gene: TRBD2
V gene: TRBV27
J gene: TRBJ2-7
CDR3 protein: CASRTSGRNLGEQYF
CDR3 DNA: TGTGCCAGCCGGACTAGCGGGAGAAACTTGGGGGAGCAGTACTTC

clone size: NA
D gene: NA
V gene: TRBV27
J gene: TRBJ1-1
CDR3 protein: CASSPDRMPEAFF
CDR3 DNA: TGTGCCAGCAGCCCCGACAGAATGCCTGAAGCTTTCTTT

clone size: NA
D gene: TRBD1
V gene: TRBV29-1
J gene: TRBJ1-1
CDR3 protein: CSAPDRGASGGTEAFF
CDR3 DNA: TGCAGCGCCCCAGACAGGGGGGCTTCAGGGGGCACTGAAGCTTTCTTT

clone size: NA
D gene: NA
V gene: TRBV4-3
J gene: TRBJ2-1
CDR3 protein: CASSQEGGEEGEQFF
CDR3 DNA: TGCGCCAGCAGCCAAGAGGGGGGAGAGGAGGGTGAGCAGTTCTTC

clone size: NA
D gene: TRBD2
V gene: TRBV4-1
J gene: TRBJ2-2
CDR3 protein: CASSQGTSGIGATGELFF
CDR3 DNA: TGCGCCAGCAGCCAAGGGACTAGCGGGATAGGGGCCACCGGGGAGCTGTTTTTT

clone size: NA
D gene: TRBD2
V gene: TRBV4-3
J gene: TRBJ2-2
CDR3 protein: CASSQDMGLAGPNTGELFF
CDR3 DNA: TGCGCCAGCAGCCAAGATATGGGACTAGCGGGACCGAACACCGGGGAGCTGTTTTTT

clone size: NA
D gene: NA
V gene: TRBV6-1
J gene: TRBJ1-5
CDR3 protein: CASSDLAAVGQPQHF
CDR3 DNA: TGTGCCAGCAGTGATCTGGCCGCGGTAGGACAGCCCCAGCATTTT

clone size: NA
D gene: TRBD1
V gene: TRBV4-2
J gene: TRBJ2-7
CDR3 protein: CASSQETGGYYEQYF
CDR3 DNA: TGTGCCAGCAGCCAAGAGACAGGGGGGTACTACGAGCAGTACTTC

clone size: NA
D gene: TRBD2
V gene: TRBV5-6
J gene: TRBJ2-7
CDR3 protein: CASSSSGASYEQYF
CDR3 DNA: TGTGCCAGCAGCAGTAGCGGGGCCTCCTACGAGCAGTACTTC

clone size: NA
D gene: NA
V gene: TRBV19
J gene: TRBJ1-5
CDR3 protein: CASSSFGAGNQPQHF
CDR3 DNA: TGTGCCAGTAGTAGCTTTGGGGCCGGCAATCAGCCCCAGCATTTT

clone size: once
D gene: NA
V gene: TRBV5-4
J gene: TRBJ2-3
CDR3 protein: CASSARWSGTDTQYF
CDR3 DNA: TGTGCCAGCAGCGCCCGGTGGTCTGGCACAGATACGCAGTATTTT

clone size: NA
D gene: TRBD2
V gene: TRBV27
J gene: TRBJ2-1
CDR3 protein: CASSFSSGLGNEQFF
CDR3 DNA: TGTGCCAGCAGTTTCAGTAGCGGGCTAGGCAATGAGCAGTTCTTC

clone size: NA
D gene: NA
V gene: TRBV4-3
J gene: TRBJ1-2
CDR3 protein: CASSQDRGGDGYTF
CDR3 DNA: TGCGCCAGCAGCCAAGATAGGGGAGGGGATGGCTACACCTTC

clone size: NA
D gene: TRBD2
V gene: TRBV7-9
J gene: TRBJ2-1
CDR3 protein: CASSPSSGSSYNEQFF
CDR3 DNA: TGTGCCAGCAGCCCATCTAGCGGGAGCTCCTACAATGAGCAGTTCTTC

clone size: NA
D gene: NA
V gene: TRBV29-1
J gene: TRBJ2-7
CDR3 protein: CSVEDTGVGYEQYF
CDR3 DNA: TGCAGCGTTGAAGATACGGGAGTAGGCTACGAGCAGTACTTC

clone size: NA
D gene: TRBD2
V gene: TRBV11-3
J gene: TRBJ2-1
CDR3 protein: CASSSGLAGAHEQFF
CDR3 DNA: TGTGCCAGCAGCTCGGGACTAGCGGGAGCCCATGAGCAGTTCTTC

clone size: few
D gene: TRBD1
V gene: TRBV7-2
J gene: TRBJ2-7
CDR3 protein: CASSVDRGGEQYF
CDR3 DNA: TGTGCCAGCAGCGTCGACAGGGGAGGAGAGCAGTACTTC

clone size: NA
D gene: TRBD1
V gene: TRBV27
J gene: TRBJ1-3
CDR3 protein: CASSWDSGNTIYF
CDR3 DNA: TGTGCCAGCAGTTGGGACAGCGGAAACACCATATATTTT

clone size: few
D gene: TRBD2
V gene: TRBV27
J gene: TRBJ2-1
CDR3 protein: CASTDGGSYNEQFF
CDR3 DNA: TGTGCCAGCACCGACGGGGGGTCCTACAATGAGCAGTTCTTC

clone size: NA
D gene: NA
V gene: TRBV30
J gene: TRBJ2-2
CDR3 protein: CAWALGGTNTGELFF
CDR3 DNA: TGTGCCTGGGCCTTGGGGGGTACGAACACCGGGGAGCTGTTTTTT

clone size: NA
D gene: TRBD1
V gene: TRBV9
J gene: TRBJ1-1
CDR3 protein: CASSALTGAGEAFF
CDR3 DNA: TGTGCCAGCAGCGCACTAACAGGGGCGGGTGAAGCTTTCTTT

clone size: NA
D gene: NA
V gene: TRBV5-1
J gene: TRBJ2-1
CDR3 protein: CASSLEGIADNEQFF
CDR3 DNA: TGCGCCAGCAGCTTGGAGGGGATAGCGGACAATGAGCAGTTCTTC

clone size: NA
D gene: NA
V gene: TRBV5-6
J gene: TRBJ2-7
CDR3 protein: CASSPEGRVYEQYF
CDR3 DNA: TGTGCCAGCAGCCCGGAGGGCCGGGTCTACGAGCAGTACTTC

clone size: NA
D gene: TRBD1
V gene: TRBV29-1
J gene: TRBJ1-2
CDR3 protein: CSVSGQGHGYTF
CDR3 DNA: TGCAGCGTCTCGGGACAGGGTCATGGCTACACCTTC

clone size: once
D gene: NA
V gene: TRBV20-1
J gene: TRBJ2-4
CDR3 protein: CSAGGNIQYF
CDR3 DNA: TGCAGTGCAGGCGGAAACATTCAGTACTTC

clone size: NA
D gene: NA
V gene: TRBV11-2
J gene: TRBJ2-7
CDR3 protein: CASSLGHPYEQYF
CDR3 DNA: TGTGCCAGCAGCCTGGGACACCCTTACGAGCAGTACTTC

clone size: NA
D gene: TRBD2
V gene: TRBV6-6
J gene: TRBJ2-7
CDR3 protein: CASSPGLASSSYEQYF
CDR3 DNA: TGTGCCAGCAGTCCGGGACTAGCTTCGAGCTCCTACGAGCAGTACTTC

clone size: few
D gene: NA
V gene: TRBV5-6
J gene: TRBJ2-7
CDR3 protein: CASSPNDSGWYEQYF
CDR3 DNA: TGTGCCAGCAGCCCAAATGACTCGGGATGGTACGAGCAGTACTTC

clone size: few
D gene: TRBD1
V gene: TRBV7-9
J gene: TRBJ1-2
CDR3 protein: CASSLLPGQDYGYTF
CDR3 DNA: TGTGCCAGCAGCTTACTTCCGGGACAGGACTATGGCTACACCTTC

clone size: NA
D gene: NA
V gene: TRBV28
J gene: TRBJ1-2
CDR3 protein: CASSSGGRGYTF
CDR3 DNA: TGTGCCAGCAGTTCGGGGGGAAGGGGCTACACCTTC

clone size: NA
D gene: NA
V gene: TRBV7-2
J gene: TRBJ1-1
CDR3 protein: CASSLWGGPNTEAFF
CDR3 DNA: TGTGCCAGCAGCCTCTGGGGGGGTCCGAACACTGAAGCTTTCTTT

clone size: NA
D gene: NA
V gene: TRBV2
J gene: TRBJ2-2
CDR3 protein: CASRTGTGELFF
CDR3 DNA: TGTGCCAGCAGGACAGGCACCGGGGAGCTGTTTTTT

clone size: NA
D gene: TRBD1
V gene: TRBV5-8
J gene: TRBJ2-2
CDR3 protein: CASSWGQTSTGELFF
CDR3 DNA: TGTGCCAGCAGCTGGGGACAGACCTCCACCGGGGAGCTGTTTTTT

clone size: NA
D gene: TRBD2
V gene: TRBV7-2
J gene: TRBJ2-7
CDR3 protein: CASSPPGLAGVGEQYF
CDR3 DNA: TGTGCCAGCAGCCCCCCCGGGCTAGCGGGAGTCGGGGAGCAGTACTTC

clone size: once
D gene: NA
V gene: TRBV5-1
J gene: TRBJ2-6
CDR3 protein: CASSQSSGAGANVLTF
CDR3 DNA: TGCGCCAGCAGTCAATCCTCAGGGGCCGGGGCCAACGTCCTGACTTTC